The 18 T cell receptor beta chains listed next were all sequenced from one sample in a study of CD8+CD57+ T cells in acquired aplastic anemia. Profiles of TCR beta VDJ and CDR3 were generated from a genomic DNA template. TCRdb ran MiXCR on the reads and lists one entry per CDR3 protein. In the table there are about 470,000 distinct CDR3 sequences, around 30% of which are singletons. All patients picked for sequencing had shown, by flow cytometry, an expansion of CD8+CD57+ cells. Sequencing was done on a sample of sorted CD4+, CD8+, or CD8+CD57+ T cells (not recorded which) from PBMCs. The receptor set was obtained from a human donor with aplastic anemia.

The chain uses TRBV2 and TRBJ1-2; D gene ambiguous. The CDR3 has 15 residues. V lost 6 bases to trimming and J lost 4 bases, with 18 bases between them. Germline CDR1 and CDR2: SNHLY and FYNNEI. For the CDR3, the DNA is TGTGCCAGCAGGGAAATTACGTCCAAGCCCTATGGCTACACCTTC. Its protein product is CASREITSKPYGYTF.

This chain links TRBV30 with TRBJ1-6; 7 bases map to TRBD1. The CDR3 covers 14 residues. V was clipped by 3 bases and J by 12 bases; unmatched bases: 11. CDR1 is GTSNPN and CDR2 is SVGIG in the germline V gene (reference sequence). The CDR3 coding sequence is TGTGCCTGGAGCATTGGGGAGGGGGCTTTACCCCTCCACTTT. Translated, it gives CAWSIGEGALPLHF. Drawing the rest from reference TRBV30 and TRBJ1-6, the complete variable domain is SQTIHQWPATLVQPVGSPLSLECTVEGTSNPNLYWYRQAAGRGLQLLFYSVGIGQISSEVPQNLSASRPQDRQFILSSKKLLLSDSGFYLCAWSIGEGALPLHFGNGTRLTVT.

The V and J genes are TRBV15 and TRBJ2-2; 9 bases line up with TRBD1. Looked up from germline, CDR1 is LNHNV and CDR2 is YYDKDF (reference sequence). The ends lost 3 bases at V and 3 bases at J; junction bases unmatched: 5. This CDR3 comprises 16 residues. The CDR3 nucleotides read TGTGCCACCAGCAGGACGACAGGGGGTTACACCGGGGAGCTGTTTTTT. Translating it yields CATSRTTGGYTGELFF.

A note on this clonotype: A much bigger clone sits one base away, suggesting this may be a read error. The rearrangement uses TRBV29-1 and TRBJ1-2; D possibly corresponds to TRBD1 (5 bases). Germline CDR1 SQVTM, CDR2 ANQGSEA. The ends were cut back, 7 bases at V and 6 bases at J, with 15 bases in the middle. This CDR3 is built from 12 residues. CDR3 sequence reads: CSGGTWADGYTF. CDR3 DNA sequence: TGCAGCGGGGGGACCTGGGCAGATGGCTACACCTTC.

The chain employs TRBV9 and TRBJ2-1; D is uncertain. CDR3 length equals 14 residues. The V end was cut by 0 bases, the J end by 1 base, with 5 bases between. Germline CDR1 reads SGDLS; CDR2 reads YYNGEE. The CDR3 protein is CASSVEPSYNEQFF. The CDR3 bases are TGTGCCAGCAGCGTAGAGCCTTCCTACAATGAGCAGTTCTTC.

This clonotype was picked up many times. The chain employs TRBV10-3 and TRBJ1-5; D not certain. V was cut by 0 bases and J by 2 bases, with 11 bases left in between. The germline CDR1 and CDR2 sequences are ENHRY and SYGVKD. The CDR3 extends over 16 amino acids. CDR3 in DNA: TGTGCCATCAGTGAGTCGATCTTCGGGGGCAATCAGCCCCAGCATTTT. It is translated as CAISESIFGGNQPQHF.

In its sample, this clonotype was seen a few times. The chain uses TRBV14 and TRBJ1-1; D gene unclear. Germline values: CDR1 SGHDN, CDR2 FVKESK. V was cut by 4 bases and J by 5 bases, with 11 bases left in between. This CDR3 has 13 amino acids. CDR3 in DNA: TGTGCCAGCAGCCTCTCCATGGGAACTGAAGCTTTCTTT. Translation gives CASSLSMGTEAFF.

The CDR3 spells CAWGTRSYEQYF. CDR3 DNA sequence: TGTGCCTGGGGTACGAGGTCCTACGAGCAGTACTTC. The rearrangement uses TRBV19 and TRBJ2-7, with D uncertain. Trimming took 11 bases from V and 1 from J, leaving 12 bases between them. Per the germline V gene, CDR1 is LNHDA and CDR2 is SQIVND (reference sequence). The CDR3 consists of 12 residues.

The gene calls are TRBV15 and TRBJ2-4, with 14 bases aligning to TRBD2. This CDR3 is 17 amino acids long. J lost 6 bases, V lost 1 base, and 5 bases had no gene match. CDR1 and CDR2 (germline): LNHNV, YYDKDF (reference sequence). The CDR3 here is CATSRARGTSGGNIQYF. The CDR3 DNA reads as TGTGCCACCAGCAGAGCTCGCGGGACTAGCGGGGGAAACATTCAGTACTTC. Full variable domain (outside the CDR3, taken from reference TRBV15 and TRBJ2-4): DAMVIQNPRYQVTQFGKPVTLSCSQTLNHNVMYWYQQKSSQAPKLLFHYYDKDFNNEADTPDNFQSRRPNTSFCFLDIRSPGLGDTAMYLCATSRARGTSGGNIQYFGAGTRLSVL.

The rearrangement joins TRBV2 to TRBJ2-5; D ambiguous. The CDR3 is 13 residues long. V was pared by 4 bases and J by 5 bases, with 11 bases between. Germline loops: CDR1 SNHLY, CDR2 FYNNEI. CDR3 coding DNA: TGTGCCAGCAGTGTTTCTTCCGGGGAGACCCAGTACTTC. Amino acids: CASSVSSGETQYF.

Only a few counts were recorded for this clonotype. This could be a read error, since a much larger clone is one nucleotide away. The rearrangement joins TRBV7-9 to TRBJ2-7; 9 bases align to TRBD2. Germline CDR1 and CDR2: SEHNR and FQNEAQ (reference sequence). The J segment lost 4 bases and the V segment lost 5 bases, leaving 6 bases of the junction unmatched. CDR3 length: 14 amino acids. CDR3 sequence (DNA): TGTGCCAGCAGCCTCGGGACTAGCCTTTACGAGCAGTACTTC. It encodes CASSLGTSLYEQYF.

The rearrangement joins TRBV3-1 to TRBJ1-2; D possibly corresponds to TRBD1 (6 bases). CDR1 is LGHDT, CDR2 YNNKEL, per germline (reference sequence). With 4 bases removed from V and 8 bases from J, the gap between germline ends came to 14 bases. The CDR3 contains 13 residues. The CDR3, as DNA: TGTGCCAGCAGCCCCCCAGGGGCCGACGGCTACACCTTC. Protein sequence: CASSPPGADGYTF.

The table lists this clonotype with many counts. V is TRBV7-3 and J is TRBJ2-3; 10 bases align to TRBD2. The junction had 1 base not matched to a gene; V was cut back by 3 bases and J by 1 base. This CDR3 contains 15 residues. From germline, CDR1 is SGHTA and CDR2 FQGTGA. The CDR3 is CASSFLAGGTDTQYF. The CDR3 nucleotides read TGTGCCAGCAGCTTTCTAGCGGGGGGCACAGATACGCAGTATTTT.

The chain recombines TRBV19 with TRBJ1-2; 7 bases agree with TRBD1. This CDR3 spans 13 amino acids. The J segment lost 4 bases and the V segment lost 7 bases, leaving 6 bases of the junction unmatched. CDR1 is LNHDA, CDR2 SQIVND, per germline (reference sequence). CDR3 bases: TGTGCCAGTAACGGACAGGTAACCTATGGCTACACCTTC. Its translation: CASNGQVTYGYTF.

This clonotype was seen ten or more times. This rearrangement joins TRBV2 to TRBJ1-2; no firm D call. The CDR3 is 12 amino acids. Per the germline V gene, CDR1 is SNHLY and CDR2 is FYNNEI. V lost 3 bases, J lost 4 bases, and 6 bases lay in between. This chain's CDR3 is CASSEETYGYTF. CDR3 DNA: TGTGCCAGCAGTGAGGAGACCTATGGCTACACCTTC.

This clonotype showed up many times. V usage is TRBV15 and J usage is TRBJ2-1; TRBD1 is a possible D gene (6 bases). Germline lookup yields CDR1 LNHNV and CDR2 YYDKDF (reference sequence). The CDR3 loop spans 12 amino acids. V lost 3 bases and J 6 bases, leaving 6 bases between the germline ends. This chain's CDR3 is CATSRGANEQFF. The CDR3 bases are TGTGCCACCAGCAGGGGGGCCAATGAGCAGTTCTTC.

A single count supports this clonotype. This chain links TRBV24-1 with TRBJ1-2; TRBD1 aligns across 8 bases. From germline, CDR1 is KGHDR and CDR2 SFDVKD. V trimming: 2 bases; J trimming: 5 bases; junction bases outside the gene matches: 6. The CDR3 is 15 amino acids. CDR3 residues: CATSDSGGRGYGYTF. CDR3 DNA sequence: TGTGCCACCAGTGATTCAGGGGGCCGAGGGTATGGCTACACCTTC.

This rearrangement joins TRBV6-5 to TRBJ2-1; 7 nucleotides align to TRBD2. This CDR3 has 15 amino acids. Trimming cost V 4 bases and J 4 bases; bases outside gene matches: 7. CDR1 is MNHEY and CDR2 is SVGAGI in the germline V gene. The CDR3 nucleotides are TGTGCCAGCAGTTCCGGGACTATCTTATACAATGAGCAGTTCTTC. It codes for CASSSGTILYNEQFF.